This T cell receptor (gamma chain) is drawn from a study of gamma-delta chains in newborns, infants, children (dated 2019 in TCRdb). Turning to the overall study: According to the study title, microbial exposure causes polyclonal expansion of innate gammadelta T cells right after birth. How innate gammadelta T cell populations in human newborns were shaped by microbial exposure immediately after birth was investigated in the study.

Only a few counts were recorded for this clone. The antigen it binds to is not known. With a much larger clone just one base away, this may be a read error. The sequencing machine was an Illumina MiSeq. TCRdb recomputed clones from the public reads with CATT; identical DNA rows were then combined. For this sample the table gives about 1,000 gamma-chain clones, of which approximately 2.2% were detected only once. 30% to 35% of the sample is taken by the ten largest. The receptor's source is a child who was a newborn, infant or young child, either healthy, febrile or measles-vaccinated (not recorded which). The sequencing sample was made of blood.

The DNA is TGTGCCACCTGGGACTCAAACGGGTATTATAAGAAACTCTTT. This codes for CATWDSNGYYKKLF. The sequence joins TRGV4 to TRGJ1 or TRGJ2. Trimming takes 4 bases off V and 4 bases off J; junction bases not matched to a gene: 10. CDR3 length: 14 amino acids, cysteine to phenylalanine. This entry keeps only the CDR3 DNA: 42 bases, framed from base 1. Sequences EGSTGY (CDR1) and YDSYTSSV (CDR2) are obtained from the germline V gene.